This T cell receptor beta chain was identified during a study of cytomegalovirus exposure and HLA in healthy donors. As for the study in general: The same platform was used for the roughly 120 validation repertoires as for the approximately 610 first-cohort repertoires, as reported in a later analysis. General study results and limits: The tendency of first-cohort TCR clusters to co-occur in the approximately 110 validation repertoires was identified by a subsequent analysis.

TCRdb's copy holds only in-frame clones and misses some; the assay was immunoSEQ multiplex PCR. Seen here are some 350,000 clones, approximately 90% observed once, and the top ten hold roughly 1.2%. Details on this clone: Antigen: not known.

The specimen sequenced was PBMCs. This TCR came from a woman between 25 and 40 years old in good health and CMV-seropositive.

The CDR3 spells CASSLGQNSGNTIYF. CDR3 sequence (DNA): TGCGCCAGCAGCTTGGGCCAGAACTCTGGAAACACCATATATTTT. The rearrangement links TRBV5-1 to TRBJ1-3, with no clear D. V dropped 0 bases and J dropped 0 bases, with 7 bases sitting between them. Germline V CDR1 and CDR2: SGHRS, YFSETQ. The CDR3 extends over 15 amino acids.